The 15 T cell receptor beta chains listed next were all sequenced from one sample in a study of response to subunit inactivated influenza vaccine. TCRdb fed the RT-PCR reads into MiXCR, producing one record per CDR3 protein. Of over 800,000 distinct CDR3 sequences in the sample, 20% to 25% are singletons; the top ten hold 10%. Sequenced material: PBMCs from blood, taken 5 days after vaccination. These receptors originate from a man aged 50 or older who received an inactivated influenza vaccine.

V and J are TRBV29-1 and TRBJ2-1; TRBD1 agrees at 7 bases. The length of the CDR3 is 14 residues. The germline CDR1 and CDR2 sequences are SQVTM and ANQGSEA. Germline trimming cut 5 bases from V and 9 bases from J; bases unmatched to any gene: 13. The CDR3 region is CSVYTVTGKGEQFF. The CDR3 bases are TGCAGCGTTTATACAGTGACAGGGAAAGGTGAGCAGTTCTTC.

This clonotype was observed many times. CDR3 amino acids: CATSVPGTGVYNEQFF. The CDR3 DNA follows: TGTGCCACCAGTGTCCCCGGGACAGGAGTTTACAATGAGCAGTTCTTC. The chain combines TRBV24-1 with TRBJ2-1; TRBD1 matches 8 bases. J was trimmed by 4 bases and V by 5 bases; bases with no gene match: 9. The length of the CDR3 is 16 residues. The V gene's germline CDR1 is KGHDR and CDR2 SFDVKD.

The chain is built from TRBV20-1 and TRBJ2-3; TRBD2 matches 9 bases. The CDR3 has 14 amino acids. Losses at the gene ends were 5 bases for V and 5 bases for J; bases not matched to a gene: 8. Germline CDR1 DFQATT, CDR2 SNEGSKA (reference sequence). CDR3: CSAYNSGRKDTQYF. The DNA for the CDR3 is TGCAGTGCTTATAATAGCGGGAGAAAAGATACGCAGTATTTT.

CDR3 region: CASSSTAWTGPYEQYF. DNA of the CDR3: TGTGCCAGCAGCTCGACCGCCTGGACAGGGCCCTACGAGCAGTACTTC. The chain has TRBV11-2 and TRBJ2-7; 8 bases align to TRBD1. V shed 4 bases and J 2 bases; nucleotides not matched to a gene: 10. The CDR3 runs 16 residues. Looked up from germline, CDR1 is SGHAT and CDR2 is FQNNGV. Supplemented by reference TRBV11-2 and TRBJ2-7, the full variable domain reads EAGVAQSPRYKIIEKRQSVAFWCNPISGHATLYWYQQILGQGPKLLIQFQNNGVVDDSQLPKDRFSAERLKGVDSTLKIQPAKLEDSAVYLCASSSTAWTGPYEQYFGPGTRLTVT.

This clonotype turned up a few times. The chain employs TRBV12-3 or TRBV12-4 and TRBJ1-5; D remains unclear. V dropped 1 base and J dropped 5 bases, with 9 bases sitting between them. The CDR3 is 14 residues long. CDR3 nucleotides: TGTGCCAGCAGTTTAGGGCCGGAACATCAGCCCCAGCATTTT. Translating gives CASSLGPEHQPQHF.

The chain employs TRBV10-3 and TRBJ2-1, with 11 bases lining up with TRBD1. The CDR3 sequence is 13 residues long. Unmatched junction bases numbered 6, after V lost 11 bases and J lost 6 bases. CDR1 and CDR2 from the germline V gene are ENHRY and SYGVKD. CDR3 DNA sequence: TGTGCCGCTTGGGACAGGGGGGTCAATGAGCAGTTCTTC. Translated, it gives CAAWDRGVNEQFF.

This CDR3 reads CASSPYPGQYTDTQYF. DNA of the CDR3: TGCGCCAGCAGCCCTTATCCGGGACAGTACACAGATACGCAGTATTTT. The rearrangement links TRBV5-1 to TRBJ2-3; 7 bases agree with TRBD1. Germline V gene data show CDR1 as SGHRS and CDR2 as YFSETQ. V gave up 4 bases and J gave up 2 bases; unmatched junction bases: 10. The CDR3 contains 16 residues.

This clonotype was counted only a few times. The CDR3 nucleotides are TGTGCCAGCAGCGCCGGGACTAGCGGGAGGTACCTAGTGGGCACAGATACGCAGTATTTT. Its protein is CASSAGTSGRYLVGTDTQYF. The V call is TRBV9, the J call TRBJ2-3, with TRBD2 identical over 15 bases. Germline V lookup: CDR1 SGDLS, CDR2 YYNGEE. V was clipped by 3 bases and J by 1 base; unmatched bases: 12. CDR3 length equals 20 residues.

This clonotype was seen more than once but under ten times. This rearrangement joins TRBV4-2 to TRBJ1-2; D is unresolved. CDR1 is LGHNA and CDR2 is YNFKEQ in the germline V gene. The CDR3 loop spans 14 amino acids. V was cut by 0 bases and J by 6 bases, with 11 bases left in between. CDR3 residues: CASSQDPESHGYTF. The CDR3 coding sequence is TGTGCCAGCAGCCAAGATCCCGAGAGCCATGGCTACACCTTC.

The chain is built from TRBV12-3 or TRBV12-4 and TRBJ2-1; TRBD1 might be the D (6 bases). The CDR3 length is 16 residues. The V gene lost 1 base and the J gene lost 4 bases, with 14 bases spanning the gap. The CDR3 spells CASSLVGYRVYNEQFF. CDR3 sequence (DNA): TGTGCCAGCAGTTTAGTTGGATACAGGGTTTACAATGAGCAGTTCTTC.

This clonotype was picked up many times. The rearrangement links TRBV7-6 to TRBJ2-2, with no clear D. V shed 7 bases and J shed 3 bases, with 12 bases lying between them. Germline values: CDR1 SGHVS, CDR2 FNYEAQ. The CDR3 is 14 residues long. CDR3 loop: CASTPWADTGELFF. The CDR3 DNA follows: TGTGCCAGCACCCCTTGGGCGGACACCGGGGAGCTGTTTTTT.

CDR3 region: CASSYMGHSNQPQHF. For the CDR3, the DNA is TGTGCCAGCAGTTACATGGGCCATAGCAATCAGCCCCAGCATTTT. V is TRBV6-2 or TRBV6-3 and J is TRBJ1-5; D uncertain. Germline CDR1 reads MNHEY; CDR2 reads SVGEGT. The CDR3 length is 15 residues. V shed 2 bases and J shed 0 bases, with 8 bases lying between them.

Written as DNA, the CDR3 is TGCAGTGCTGGGGTGACTAGATACTACAATGAGCAGTTCTTC. Amino acid sequence: CSAGVTRYYNEQFF. The chain links TRBV20-1 to TRBJ2-1, with a weak D call TRBD2 (6 bases). The CDR3 has 14 residues. V was shortened by 5 bases and J by 3 bases, with 14 bases between the two germline ends. Germline assignment: CDR1 DFQATT and CDR2 SNEGSKA (reference sequence).

This clonotype was seen a few times. J is TRBJ2-1 and V is TRBV12-3 or TRBV12-4; D is perhaps TRBD1 (6 bases). The CDR3 has 18 residues. Trimming pared 5 bases from V and 0 bases from J, leaving 20 bases between. The chain's CDR3 is CASSPGTTGTSSYNEQFF. The CDR3 coding sequence is TGTGCCAGCAGTCCCGGGACAACTGGAACTAGCTCCTACAATGAGCAGTTCTTC.

This clonotype turned up a few times. The chain employs TRBV6-5 and TRBJ1-2, with D perhaps matching TRBD1 (5 bases). Per germline, CDR1 MNHEY and CDR2 SVGAGI. V lost 0 bases to trimming and J lost 0 bases, with 11 bases between them. The length of the CDR3 is 16 residues. This CDR3 is CASSYSGPGSNYGYTF. Here the CDR3 DNA reads TGTGCCAGCAGTTACTCAGGGCCAGGGTCTAACTATGGCTACACCTTC.